This T cell receptor (beta chain) stems from a study of PD-L1 blockade in urothelial cancer. Study summary: Twenty-five of 29 patients were males with bladder-origin urothelial cancer. The patients had undergone anywhere from 0 to 3 prior chemotherapy regimens. Blood analysis was done at 3 weeks (second dose) and 6 weeks after treatment began. Findings and limits, study-wide: Patients with below-median pretreatment blood clonality survived longer.

Time point meaning: pretreatment peripheral blood. Looked up from germline, CDR1 is GTSNPN and CDR2 is SVGIG (reference sequence). Between the trimmed V and J ends, which lost 5 bases and 6 bases, there was a span of 11 bases. The CDR3 has 12 residues. Assay: immunoSEQ multiplex PCR; the TCRdb copy retains only in-frame clones and omits some. Here the sample spans 85,000 to 90,000 clones, about 83% being singletons. Concerning this clone itself: Its antigen is as yet unknown.

This chain joins TRBV30 and TRBJ2-1; D is unresolved. Specimen: PBMCs, collected around atezolizumab (anti-PD-L1) treatment. The sequence was obtained from a man aged 55 to 70 with urothelial cancer. This CDR3 reads CAWDIRGNEQFF. CDR3 sequence (DNA): TGTGCCTGGGATATTCGAGGCAATGAGCAGTTCTTC.